The 10 T cell receptor beta chains reported below all come from one sample, sequenced in a study of shared clonotypes between healthy human individuals. The repertoire was sequenced with immunoSEQ multiplex PCR; TCRdb's copy has only in-frame clones and lacks some. The profile shows about 2,100,000 clones, 90% to 95% of them singletons. The naive CD8 subset, CD45RO-negative cells positively selected for CCR7, excluded terminally differentiated effector memory CD45RA+ cells. Sequencing used naive CD8+ T cells from PBMCs. The source is a man aged 18 to 29 in good health. Some clones in this sample may be carry-over from other donors' samples.

The chain uses TRBV4-1 and TRBJ1-5; D unclear. Trimming stripped 3 bases from V and 3 bases from J, with 15 bases between. The CDR3 runs 16 residues. The germline gives CDR1 MGHRA, CDR2 YSYEKL. This CDR3 reads CASSHAPSEDNQPQHF. In nucleotides, the CDR3 is TGCGCCAGCAGCCACGCGCCCTCGGAAGACAATCAGCCCCAGCATTTT.

The DNA for the CDR3 is TGTGCCAGCAGTGAAGCTGCGCTTCGGGCCAACGTCCTGACTTTC. As protein: CASSEAALRANVLTF. The chain couples TRBV6-1 to TRBJ2-6; D is unresolved. V dropped 0 bases and J dropped 5 bases, with 8 bases sitting between them. Germline V CDR1 and CDR2: MNHNS, SASEGT. This CDR3 is built from 15 residues.

This chain uses TRBV9 with TRBJ2-7; 8 positions match TRBD2. The CDR3 has 15 residues. CDR1 is SGDLS and CDR2 is YYNGEE in the germline V gene. The J segment lost 0 bases and the V segment lost 6 bases, leaving 8 bases of the junction unmatched. The CDR3 coding sequence is TGTGCCAGCACCCCGGGGGGGCGGCCCTCCTACGAGCAGTACTTC. Its protein is CASTPGGRPSYEQYF.

This chain joins TRBV5-1 and TRBJ2-5; TRBD2 agrees at 9 bases. The CDR3 length is 15 residues. Trimming removed 6 bases from V and 5 bases from J; junction bases left unmatched: 11. Germline lookup yields CDR1 SGHRS and CDR2 YFSETQ. The CDR3 here is CASTNGTSNWETQYF. In DNA form, the CDR3 reads TGCGCCAGCACCAACGGGACTAGCAACTGGGAGACCCAGTACTTC. Variable domain in full (rest from reference TRBV5-1 and TRBJ2-5): KAGVTQTPRYLIKTRGQQVTLSCSPISGHRSVSWYQQTPGQGLQFLFEYFSETQRNKGNFPGRFSGRQFSNSRSEMNVSTLELGDSALYLCASTNGTSNWETQYFGPGTRLLVL.

This chain links TRBV7-3 with TRBJ2-1; 13 bases are shared with TRBD2. J lost 7 bases, V lost 4 bases, and 13 bases had no gene match. This CDR3 region has 18 residues. From germline, CDR1 is SGHTA and CDR2 FQGTGA. The CDR3 sequence is CASSSDGLAGEAGNEQFF. For the CDR3, the DNA is TGTGCCAGCAGCTCAGATGGACTAGCGGGAGAGGCCGGGAATGAGCAGTTCTTC.

This clone occurred once. This chain connects TRBV11-2 to TRBJ1-5, with D maybe TRBD1 (5 bases). The germline V and J ends were trimmed by 1 base and 7 bases, with 8 bases remaining between them. The CDR3 sequence is 13 residues long. Germline assignment: CDR1 SGHAT and CDR2 FQNNGV. In DNA form, the CDR3 reads TGTGCCAGCAGCTTAGCCAGGGACCAGCCCCAGCATTTT. It encodes CASSLARDQPQHF.

The chain uses TRBV9 and TRBJ1-5; D might be TRBD1 (6 bases). V lost 1 base, J lost 4 bases, and 12 bases lay in between. The CDR3 length is 15 residues. Germline V gives CDR1 SGDLS, CDR2 YYNGEE. The CDR3 region is CASSVTGRRNQPQHF. In DNA, the CDR3 is TGTGCCAGCAGCGTAACAGGGCGGAGGAATCAGCCCCAGCATTTT. Combining the CDR3 with reference TRBV9 and TRBJ1-5 gives the whole variable domain DSGVTQTPKHLITATGQRVTLRCSPRSGDLSVYWYQQSLDQGLQFLIQYYNGEERAKGNILERFSAQQFPDLHSELNLSSLELGDSALYFCASSVTGRRNQPQHFGDGTRLSIL.

As to this clone: The same CDR3 can be traced to other DNA sequences in this sample. V usage is TRBV27 and J usage is TRBJ2-7; 7 nucleotides agree with TRBD1. The CDR3 is 13 amino acids. Germline assignment: CDR1 MNHEY and CDR2 SMNVEV (reference sequence). V trimming: 5 bases; J trimming: 6 bases; junction bases outside the gene matches: 7. The CDR3 reads CASSPRGPLEQYF. The CDR3 DNA reads TGTGCCAGCAGTCCAAGGGGGCCTCTCGAGCAGTACTTC.

The chain links TRBV9 to TRBJ2-1; a weak D match, TRBD2 (5 bases). The CDR3 is 14 residues long. Trimming shortened V by 0 bases and J by 8 bases, and 12 bases separated the two germline ends. In germline, CDR1 is SGDLS, CDR2 YYNGEE. This CDR3 is CASSVALGSHEQFF. CDR3 DNA: TGTGCCAGCAGCGTAGCTTTAGGGAGCCATGAGCAGTTCTTC.

This chain connects TRBV23-1 to TRBJ2-7, with TRBD1 matching over 8 bases. TRBV23-1 belongs to the ORF category, with a function that is uncertain. The CDR3 runs to 15 residues. With 3 bases clipped from V and 0 bases from J, the junction kept 4 bases outside the gene matches. The CDR3 spells CASSHPGQVSYEQYF. In DNA, the CDR3 is TGCGCCAGCAGTCATCCGGGACAGGTCTCCTACGAGCAGTACTTC.